Listed below are T cell receptor beta chains from one sample, sequenced in a study of CD8+CD57+ T cells in acquired aplastic anemia. In TCRdb, the reads were re-called with MiXCR into one record per CDR3 protein. The sample has 200,000 to 250,000 distinct CDR3 sequences, about 44% seen once. The sample taken for sequencing was sorted CD4+, CD8+, or CD8+CD57+ T cells (not recorded which) from PBMCs. These receptors were obtained from a human donor with aplastic anemia. The CDR3 runs from the conserved cysteine through the conserved F or W. Each record gives: CDR3 protein, CDR3 DNA, clone size, V gene, CDR3 length, J gene, D gene. The D gene is left open where the match is weak. Only part of the rows carry a size: once, few, many, or a class if the clone is expanded.

CASSLPKGTTTQETQYF	TGTGCCAGCAGCTTACCTAAGGGGACAACCACCCAAGAGACCCAGTACTTC	-	TRBV7-9	17	TRBJ2-5	-
CASRLTGGNEKLFF	TGTGCCAGCAGACTGACAGGGGGCAATGAAAAACTGTTTTTT	many	TRBV7-9	14	TRBJ1-4	TRBD1
CASRDRGLSSNQPQHF	TGTGCCAGCAGGGACAGGGGTTTGTCTAGCAATCAGCCCCAGCATTTT	once	TRBV2	16	TRBJ1-5	TRBD1
CASSTIREANEQFF	TGTGCCAGTAGTACAATCAGGGAGGCTAATGAGCAGTTCTTC	once	TRBV19	14	TRBJ2-1	-
CASRMVGPPSYNEQFF	TGCGCCAGCAGGATGGTGGGACCACCCTCCTACAATGAGCAGTTCTTC	-	TRBV5-1	16	TRBJ2-1	-
CASMRRDRLYGYTF	TGTGCCAGTATGAGACGGGACCGCCTCTATGGCTACACCTTC	-	TRBV19	14	TRBJ1-2	-
CASSLGGEPQETQYF	TGCGCCAGCAGCCTGGGCGGGGAACCCCAAGAGACCCAGTACTTC	-	TRBV5-1	15	TRBJ2-5	-
CATSREGTHAEAFF	TGTGCCACCAGCAGAGAAGGGACACACGCTGAAGCTTTCTTT	-	TRBV15	14	TRBJ1-1	-
CAISDRGSNRVYEQYF	TGTGCCATCAGTGATAGGGGTTCGAACAGAGTGTACGAGCAGTACTTC	-	TRBV10-3	16	TRBJ2-7	-
CASRPTDAEAFF	TGTGCCAGCAGACCAACGGACGCTGAAGCTTTCTTT	-	TRBV7-9	12	TRBJ1-1	-
CASSSGGSGPSSEKLFF	TGTGCCAGCAGCTCGGGCGGATCCGGACCGAGTTCTGAAAAACTGTTTTTT	-	TRBV7-9	17	TRBJ1-4	-
CASSHVDRPDTEAFF	TGCGCCAGCAGCCACGTGGACCGCCCCGACACTGAAGCTTTCTTT	once	TRBV4-1	15	TRBJ1-1	-
CAIGGEGRTTDTQYF	TGTGCCATCGGGGGAGAGGGGCGGACCACAGATACGCAGTATTTT	many	TRBV10-3	15	TRBJ2-3	-
CATQKGDYNEQFF	TGTGCCACCCAAAAAGGAGATTACAATGAGCAGTTCTTC	-	TRBV25-1	13	TRBJ2-1	-
CASSEGDRAEAFF	TGTGCCAGCAGTGAAGGAGACAGAGCTGAAGCTTTCTTT	many	TRBV6-1	13	TRBJ1-1	-
CSASVSLVSSYEQYF	TGCAGTGCTAGCGTTAGTCTAGTGAGCTCCTACGAGCAGTACTTC	many	TRBV20-1	15	TRBJ2-7	-
CASSLRDNQPQHF	TGTGCCAGCAGCTTGAGAGACAATCAGCCCCAGCATTTT	many	TRBV7-8	13	TRBJ1-5	-